This TCR beta chain was observed in a study of identical twins. This clonotype was observed a few times. TCRdb fed the 5' RACE reads into MiXCR, producing one record per CDR3 protein. The sample carries fewer than 500,000 distinct CDR3 sequences, roughly 13% recorded once. These data were likewise used in another study, on yellow fever vaccine responses in identical twins.

The TCR was taken from a woman in her late teens or twenties in good health. Sequenced material: CD4+ T cells sorted from blood.

CDR3 in amino acids: CASSQIGSRVYTQYF. The DNA for the CDR3 is TGCGCCAGCAGCCAAATCGGGTCTCGGGTCTATACGCAGTATTTT. The chain carries TRBV4-3 and TRBJ2-3; no clear D gene. Between the trimmed V and J ends, which lost 2 bases and 7 bases, there was a span of 16 bases. Germline lookup yields CDR1 LGHNA and CDR2 YSLEER. This CDR3 is 15 amino acids long.